The rows below give T cell receptor beta chains drawn from one sample of a study of metastatic and nonmetastatic thyroid tumors. TCRdb used MiXCR to call clones anew from the PCR reads. The repertoire consists of around 26,000 clones, with around an eighth occurring once and the leading ten covering more than 15%. Sequencing was done on a sample of blood. The receptor source for this set is a female donor with papillary thyroid cancer or a benign thyroid nodule (not recorded which). Some clones in this sample may be carry-over from other donors' samples. CDR3s include the opening cysteine and the closing phenylalanine or tryptophan. The order of the fields is V gene, clone size, D gene, J gene, CDR3 protein, CDR3 DNA. A D gene is named only where the DNA matches it firmly. Size is omitted from some rows. Given values are once, few, many or a class for expanded clones.

TRBV11-2,-,-,TRBJ2-1,CASKDWDEQFF,TGTGCCAGCAAGGACTGGGATGAGCAGTTCTTC
TRBV7-2,-,-,TRBJ1-2,CSISLEGLGYGYTF,TGTTCCATCAGCTTAGAAGGGTTGGGGTATGGCTACACCTTC
TRBV20-1,many,TRBD2,TRBJ2-1,CSASKTSGSTNEQFF,TGCAGTGCTAGCAAGACTAGCGGGAGTACCAATGAGCAGTTCTTC
TRBV28,many,TRBD2,TRBJ2-1,CASSSLAGISYNEQFF,TGTGCCAGCAGTTCATTAGCGGGTATATCCTACAATGAGCAGTTCTTC
TRBV19,few,-,TRBJ1-2,CASSAGGTDHGYTF,TGTGCCAGTAGCGCCGGAGGGACGGACCATGGCTACACCTTC
TRBV19,many,TRBD1,TRBJ1-1,CASSASGTGAEAFF,TGTGCCAGTAGTGCATCCGGGACAGGGGCTGAAGCTTTCTTT
TRBV6-1,few,-,TRBJ1-2,CASRPTLGGYTF,TGTGCCAGCAGGCCCACATTAGGGGGCTACACCTTC
TRBV18,many,TRBD2,TRBJ2-5,CASSLAGGQETQYF,TGTGCCAGCTCACTAGCGGGGGGCCAAGAGACCCAGTACTTC
TRBV20-1,many,TRBD1,TRBJ2-7,CSARSLGTGYYEQYF,TGCAGTGCTAGGTCTCTCGGGACAGGGTACTACGAGCAGTACTTC
TRBV6-5,few,-,TRBJ2-2,CASIYSAKTVELFF,TGTGCCAGCATTTACTCGGCCAAGACCGTGGAGCTGTTTTTT
TRBV11-2,many,-,TRBJ1-4,CASSPQEAPTNEKLFF,TGTGCCAGCAGCCCGCAGGAGGCCCCAACTAATGAAAAACTGTTTTTT
TRBV27,few,-,TRBJ1-6,CVTTPSSSYNSPLHF,TGTGTCACCACCCCTTCCAGTTCCTATAATTCGCCCCTCCACTTT
TRBV6-1,medium-sized,TRBD2,TRBJ2-3,CASSNSGSADTQYF,TGTGCCAGCAGCAACAGCGGGAGCGCAGATACGCAGTATTTT
TRBV6-2/TRBV6-3,-,TRBD1,TRBJ1-4,CASRTIWDRGTIEKLFF,TGTGCCAGCAGGACAATTTGGGACAGGGGAACGATTGAAAAACTGTTTTTT
TRBV10-3,-,TRBD1,TRBJ1-2,CASTVTGEYGYTF,TGTGCCTCAACCGTTACAGGGGAGTATGGCTACACCTTC
TRBV9,many,-,TRBJ2-1,CASSEGTFMVDEQFF,TGTGCCAGCAGCGAGGGCACGTTTATGGTCGATGAGCAGTTCTTC
TRBV15,many,-,TRBJ2-3,CATGRVAGLSTDTQYF,TGTGCCACCGGCAGAGTTGCGGGGTTAAGCACAGATACGCAGTATTTT
TRBV25-1,-,-,TRBJ1-4,CASSERRDELAEKLFF,TGTGCCAGCAGTGAAAGGCGGGATGAACTTGCCGAAAAACTGTTTTTT
TRBV6-1,-,-,TRBJ1-2,CASRAAGRGYGYTF,TGTGCCAGCAGGGCGGCGGGGCGGGGCTATGGCTACACCTTC
TRBV2,many,TRBD1,TRBJ2-5,CASQKRSGGQETQYF,TGTGCCAGCCAAAAAAGGTCAGGGGGCCAAGAGACCCAGTACTTC
TRBV7-9,-,-,TRBJ1-2,CVSSLGANYGYTF,TGTGTCAGTAGCTTAGGCGCCAACTATGGCTACACCTTC
TRBV7-9,many,TRBD1,TRBJ1-3,CASSLVKTGAEEDF,TGTGCCAGCAGCTTAGTGAAGACAGGGGCGGAGGAAGATTTT
TRBV20-1,many,-,TRBJ1-6,CSARDGSSSYNSPLHF,TGCAGTGCTAGAGACGGGTCGAGCTCCTATAATTCACCCCTCCACTTT
TRBV24-1,-,TRBD2,TRBJ2-1,CATSDVGLAGLSEQFF,TGTGCCACCAGTGATGTGGGACTAGCGGGACTATCTGAGCAGTTCTTC
TRBV7-9,few,-,TRBJ2-5,CASSLTGRQETQYF,TGTGCCAGCAGCCTGACCGGGAGACAAGAGACCCAGTACTTC
TRBV7-8,-,-,TRBJ2-7,CASNPEAGVVEQYF,TGTGCCAGCAACCCTGAGGCAGGGGTGGTGGAGCAGTACTTC
TRBV12-3/TRBV12-4,-,TRBD2,TRBJ2-1,CASGRARSSGYNEQFF,TGTGCCAGCGGTAGGGCCCGGAGTAGCGGGTACAATGAGCAGTTCTTC
TRBV28,many,TRBD2,TRBJ2-1,CASSPKTSGRFF,TGTGCCAGCAGTCCCAAGACTAGCGGGCGGTTCTTC
TRBV25-1,many,-,TRBJ2-4,CASSRDGGGEGNIQYF,TGTGCCAGCAGCAGGGACGGGGGAGGCGAGGGAAACATTCAGTACTTC
TRBV5-8,many,-,TRBJ2-3,CAGSLETGVNTQYF,TGTGCCGGCAGCTTAGAAACCGGGGTGAATACGCAGTATTTT
TRBV12-3/TRBV12-4,few,-,TRBJ2-7,CASSFAGLPNYEQYF,TGTGCCAGCAGTTTTGCAGGTCTCCCTAACTACGAGCAGTACTTC
TRBV13,-,-,TRBJ2-3,CASSLRGSTDTQYF,TGTGCCAGCAGCCTACGGGGGAGTACAGATACGCAGTATTTT
TRBV5-4,many,-,TRBJ1-4,CASSYATNEKLFF,TGTGCCAGCAGCTACGCAACTAATGAAAAACTGTTTTTT
TRBV3-1,many,TRBD1,TRBJ1-2,CASSQGTGGGLGYTF,TGTGCCAGCAGCCAAGGTACAGGGGGCGGATTGGGCTACACCTTC
TRBV6-1,-,TRBD1,TRBJ1-5,CASSEQGGMDQPQHF,TGTGCCAGCAGTGAACAGGGGGGTATGGATCAGCCCCAGCATTTT
TRBV5-1,many,TRBD1,TRBJ2-3,CASSSQGATDTQYF,TGCGCCAGCAGCTCGCAGGGGGCCACAGATACGCAGTATTTT
TRBV7-9,many,-,TRBJ1-6,CASSSMGNSPLHF,TGTGCCAGCAGCTCTATGGGGAATTCACCCCTCCACTTT
TRBV6-1,-,-,TRBJ1-1,CASSERREGWNTEAFF,TGTGCCAGCAGTGAAAGGAGGGAGGGCTGGAACACTGAAGCTTTCTTT
TRBV15,many,-,TRBJ2-3,CATSRGLGADTQYF,TGTGCCACCAGCAGGGGTCTAGGCGCAGATACGCAGTATTTT
TRBV28,many,-,TRBJ2-3,CASSFVAGTDTQYF,TGTGCCAGCAGTTTTGTCGCTGGCACAGATACGCAGTATTTT
TRBV5-4,many,-,TRBJ2-3,CASRGELGITDTQYF,TGTGCCAGCAGGGGTGAACTAGGGATCACAGATACGCAGTATTTT
TRBV6-6,many,TRBD2,TRBJ2-1,CASSYPVGGRGVNEQFF,TGTGCCAGCAGTTACCCGGTAGGCGGGAGGGGGGTCAATGAGCAGTTCTTC
TRBV12-3/TRBV12-4,many,-,TRBJ1-1,CASSRQVMNTEAFF,TGTGCCAGCTCGAGACAGGTCATGAACACTGAAGCTTTCTTT
TRBV6-6,many,-,TRBJ2-5,CASSYGGHVIGTQYF,TGTGCCAGCAGTTACGGGGGACACGTAATCGGGACCCAGTACTTC
TRBV28,-,TRBD2,TRBJ2-7,CASSLELAGADYEQYF,TGTGCCAGCAGTTTAGAGCTAGCGGGAGCAGACTACGAGCAGTACTTC
TRBV18,many,TRBD1,TRBJ2-1,CASSPNRGTYNEQFF,TGTGCCAGCTCACCAAACAGGGGAACCTACAATGAGCAGTTCTTC
TRBV10-2,few,TRBD1,TRBJ1-2,CASANGQGLGYTF,TGCGCCAGCGCTAATGGACAGGGATTGGGCTACACCTTC
TRBV19,many,-,TRBJ1-4,CATGGGWANEKLFF,TGTGCAACTGGGGGGGGCTGGGCTAATGAAAAACTGTTTTTT
TRBV6-1,medium-sized,TRBD2,TRBJ2-3,CASSEAASGRGTDTQYF,TGTGCCAGCAGTGAAGCGGCTAGCGGGAGAGGCACAGATACGCAGTATTTT
TRBV20-1,many,TRBD1,TRBJ2-1,CSAMTGQKYNEQFF,TGCAGTGCTATGACAGGGCAAAAATACAATGAGCAGTTCTTC
TRBV20-1,-,-,TRBJ1-1,CSARSDPNTEAFF,TGCAGTGCTAGGAGTGACCCGAACACTGAAGCTTTCTTT
TRBV11-2,many,-,TRBJ2-4,CASSLAGDRKNIQYF,TGTGCCAGCAGCTTAGCGGGAGATAGGAAAAACATTCAGTACTTC
TRBV20-1,-,TRBD2,TRBJ2-3,CSARQGGGRPDTQYF,TGCAGTGCTAGGCAGGGCGGGGGACGACCAGATACGCAGTATTTT
TRBV6-6,few,-,TRBJ2-1,CASSYSQRGYNEQFF,TGTGCCAGCAGTTACTCCCAGAGGGGCTACAATGAGCAGTTCTTC
TRBV3-1,many,-,TRBJ2-1,CASSQEDSHNEQFF,TGTGCCAGCAGCCAAGAAGACAGCCACAATGAGCAGTTCTTC
TRBV20-1,-,-,TRBJ2-7,CSARVGTPPYEQYF,TGCAGTGCAAGGGTGGGGACTCCTCCTTACGAGCAGTACTTC
TRBV9,many,TRBD2,TRBJ2-7,CASSSGLAGFYEQYF,TGTGCCAGCAGCTCGGGACTAGCGGGGTTCTACGAGCAGTACTTC
TRBV12-3/TRBV12-4,few,-,TRBJ1-6,CASSLIDSGTHNSPLHF,TGTGCCAGCAGTTTAATCGATTCCGGGACACATAATTCACCCCTCCACTTT
TRBV20-1,many,-,TRBJ2-1,CSASVLAHKNNEQFF,TGCAGTGCTAGTGTTCTAGCGCATAAGAACAATGAGCAGTTCTTC